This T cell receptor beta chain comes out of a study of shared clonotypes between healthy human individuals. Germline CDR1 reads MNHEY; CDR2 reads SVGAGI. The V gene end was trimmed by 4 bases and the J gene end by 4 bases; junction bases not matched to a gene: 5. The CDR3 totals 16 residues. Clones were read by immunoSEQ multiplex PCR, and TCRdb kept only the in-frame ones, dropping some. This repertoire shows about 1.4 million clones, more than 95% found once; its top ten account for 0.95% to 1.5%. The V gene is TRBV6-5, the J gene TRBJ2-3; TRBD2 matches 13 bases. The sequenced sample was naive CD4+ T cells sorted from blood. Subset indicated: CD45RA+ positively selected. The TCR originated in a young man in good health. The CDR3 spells CASSSWTSGSADTQYF. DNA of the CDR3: TGTGCCAGCAGTTCCTGGACTAGCGGGAGTGCAGATACGCAGTATTTT.